These 15 T cell receptor beta chains originate from one sample sequenced in a study of blood T cell repertoires in COVID-19. Assay: immunoSEQ multiplex PCR; the TCRdb copy retains only in-frame clones and omits some. The table includes around 100,000 clones, roughly 80% detected once. Material: peripheral blood. The receptors originated from a woman of 80 years or more with active or convalescent COVID-19.

The chain couples TRBV30 to TRBJ1-1; 7 bases are shared with TRBD1. J lost 0 bases, V lost 0 bases, and 4 bases had no gene match. Germline lookup yields CDR1 GTSNPN and CDR2 SVGIG (reference sequence). CDR3 size: 15 residues. The CDR3 loop is CAWSVGGFMNTEAFF. The CDR3 bases are TGTGCCTGGAGTGTAGGGGGCTTTATGAACACTGAAGCTTTCTTT.

The chain recombines TRBV19 with TRBJ2-3; 16 nucleotides agree with TRBD2. The germline gives CDR1 LNHDA, CDR2 SQIVND (reference sequence). J was trimmed by 4 bases and V by 6 bases; bases with no gene match: 19. The CDR3 has 21 residues. In nucleotides, the CDR3 is TGTGCCAGTAGCCTTGTAGGAGCTCGGGGACTAGCGGGGGGGCCCGCAGATACGCAGTATTTT. It codes for CASSLVGARGLAGGPADTQYF.

This clone was counted between two and nine times. This chain joins TRBV4-1 and TRBJ1-2; 7 bases are a match to TRBD1. Trimming cost V 4 bases and J 5 bases; bases outside gene matches: 13. The germline V gene has CDR1 MGHRA and CDR2 YSYEKL. This CDR3 spans 16 amino acids. This CDR3 reads CASSPRGKELRYGYTF. CDR3 coding DNA: TGCGCCAGCAGCCCCAGGGGGAAGGAATTGAGGTATGGCTACACCTTC.

The chain combines TRBV28 with TRBJ1-4; 9 bases match TRBD1. Germline CDR1 and CDR2: MDHEN and SYDVKM. The ends lost 8 bases at V and 5 bases at J; junction bases unmatched: 6. The CDR3 runs 14 residues. CDR3 in amino acids: CASGFGTGNEKLFF. In DNA form, the CDR3 reads TGTGCCAGCGGATTCGGGACAGGGAATGAAAAACTGTTTTTT.

This rearrangement joins TRBV7-6 to TRBJ2-7, with a weak D call TRBD2 (5 bases). The germline CDR1 and CDR2 sequences are SGHVS and FNYEAQ. Trimming took 5 bases from V and 4 from J, leaving 9 bases between them. The length of the CDR3 is 12 residues. The CDR3, as DNA: TGTGCCAGCAGCCCGACGGGGTACGAGCAGTACTTC. It encodes CASSPTGYEQYF.

The chain links TRBV10-3 to TRBJ1-1; a possible D gene is TRBD1 (5 bases). The V end lost 7 bases, the J end lost 3 bases, and 12 bases lay between the germline ends. CDR1 ENHRY and CDR2 SYGVKD come from the germline V gene. The CDR3 runs 13 residues. This CDR3 reads CAINGGMDTEAFF. In DNA, the CDR3 is TGTGCCATCAATGGGGGGATGGACACTGAAGCTTTCTTT.

This rearrangement joins TRBV12-3 or TRBV12-4 to TRBJ2-1; D ambiguous. V was clipped by 6 bases and J by 10 bases, with 10 bases between them. The CDR3 loop spans 11 amino acids. The CDR3 DNA reads as TGTGCCAGCAGGATTGAGGTCGAGCAGTTCTTC. Translating gives CASRIEVEQFF.

The table lists this clone with a count of one. The chain joins TRBV7-2 to TRBJ2-7; TRBD1 matches at 8 bases. The ends lost 0 bases at V and 9 bases at J; junction bases unmatched: 16. This CDR3 has 17 amino acids. Per the germline V gene, CDR1 is SGHTA and CDR2 is FQGNSA. CDR3 DNA: TGTGCCAGCAGCTTAGCGACCCCGGGACAGGCACAAGGGGGGCAGTACTTC. This gives the protein CASSLATPGQAQGGQYF. Supplemented by reference TRBV7-2 and TRBJ2-7, the full variable domain reads GAGVSQSPSNKVTEKGKDVELRCDPISGHTALYWYRQSLGQGLEFLIYFQGNSAPDKSGLPSDRFSAERTGGSVSTLTIQRTQQEDSAVYLCASSLATPGQAQGGQYFGPGTRLTVT.

This sequence joins TRBV7-9 and TRBJ2-3; the D gene is possibly TRBD1 (6 bases). Germline CDR1 reads SEHNR; CDR2 reads FQNEAQ (reference sequence). This CDR3 has 15 residues. The V end was cut by 5 bases, the J end by 5 bases, with 17 bases between. CDR3: CASSRTQGYGDTQYF. In DNA form, the CDR3 reads TGTGCCAGCAGCCGAACTCAGGGGTATGGAGATACGCAGTATTTT.

The rearrangement links TRBV28 to TRBJ2-1, with 16 bases identical to TRBD2. Germline CDR1 is MDHEN and CDR2 is SYDVKM. The trim removed 6 bases at V and 3 bases at J, leaving 8 bases unmatched. The CDR3 sequence is 18 residues long. The chain's CDR3 is CASSHQGLAGGLYNEQFF. In DNA, the CDR3 is TGTGCCAGCAGCCACCAGGGACTAGCGGGGGGGCTCTACAATGAGCAGTTCTTC.

The V call is TRBV6-5, the J call TRBJ1-5; 9 bases are a match to TRBD1. The V gene's germline CDR1 is MNHEY and CDR2 SVGAGI. The CDR3 extends over 15 amino acids. After removal of 6 bases from V and 6 bases from J, the junction contained 9 bases not matched to a gene. Here the CDR3 reads CASRDSGTGSQPQHF. The CDR3 nucleotides read TGTGCCAGCAGAGACTCCGGGACAGGGAGTCAGCCCCAGCATTTT.

This CDR3 is CAWSEDRGGSGELFF. The CDR3 coding sequence is TGTGCCTGGAGTGAAGACAGGGGGGGTTCCGGGGAGCTGTTTTTT. The chain joins TRBV30 to TRBJ2-2; TRBD1 aligns across 9 bases. Trimming took 1 base from V and 6 from J; bases not matched to a gene: 6. Germline CDR1 GTSNPN, CDR2 SVGIG (reference sequence). There are 15 residues in the CDR3. Using reference TRBV30 and TRBJ2-2 for the parts outside the CDR3, the full variable domain is SQTIHQWPATLVQPVGSPLSLECTVEGTSNPNLYWYRQAAGRGLQLLFYSVGIGQISSEVPQNLSASRPQDRQFILSSKKLLLSDSGFYLCAWSEDRGGSGELFFGEGSRLTVL.

V and J are TRBV5-1 and TRBJ1-1; D unresolved. V lost 4 bases and J 4 bases, leaving 14 bases between the germline ends. CDR1 SGHRS and CDR2 YFSETQ come from the germline V gene. The CDR3 runs to 14 residues. Here the CDR3 reads CASSLTGFGTEAFF. In DNA form, the CDR3 reads TGCGCCAGCAGCCTCACGGGGTTCGGCACTGAAGCTTTCTTT.

The chain has TRBV7-2 and TRBJ1-5, with 7 bases lining up with TRBD1. J gave up 4 bases and V 5 bases, and 8 bases lay outside the gene matches. Germline V gene lookup returns CDR1 SGHTA and CDR2 FQGNSA. The CDR3 contains 15 residues. CDR3 in DNA: TGTGCCAGCAGCACGACAGGGATTAGTAATCAGCCCCAGCATTTT. Its translation is CASSTTGISNQPQHF.

Only one count was recorded for this clone. The chain uses TRBV5-6 and TRBJ2-7; weak D call: TRBD1 (6 bases). Germline CDR1 reads SGHDT; CDR2 reads YYEEEE. This CDR3 is built from 15 residues. V was shortened by 4 bases and J by 3 bases, with 17 bases between the two germline ends. CDR3 bases: TGTGCCAGCAGCCCACCCGGGACACTAAACTACGAGCAGTACTTC. It translates to CASSPPGTLNYEQYF.